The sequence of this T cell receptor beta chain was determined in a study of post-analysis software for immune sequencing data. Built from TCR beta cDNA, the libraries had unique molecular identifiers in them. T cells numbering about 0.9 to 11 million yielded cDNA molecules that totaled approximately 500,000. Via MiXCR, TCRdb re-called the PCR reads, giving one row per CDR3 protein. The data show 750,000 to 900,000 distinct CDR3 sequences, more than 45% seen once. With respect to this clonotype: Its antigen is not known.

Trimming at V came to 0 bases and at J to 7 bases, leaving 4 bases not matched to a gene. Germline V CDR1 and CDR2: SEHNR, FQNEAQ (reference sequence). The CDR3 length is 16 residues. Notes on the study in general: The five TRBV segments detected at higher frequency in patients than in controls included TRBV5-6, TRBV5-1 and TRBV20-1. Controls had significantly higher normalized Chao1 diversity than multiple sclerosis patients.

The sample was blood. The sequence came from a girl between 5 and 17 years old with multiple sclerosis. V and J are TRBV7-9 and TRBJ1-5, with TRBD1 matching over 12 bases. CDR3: CASSLAWDRGQQPQHF. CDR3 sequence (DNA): TGTGCCAGCAGCTTAGCGTGGGACAGGGGGCAACAGCCCCAGCATTTT.